A selection of T cell receptor beta chains follows, all from one sample in a study of tumor-infiltrating lymphocytes in oesophageal squamous cell carcinoma. TCRdb analysed the PCR reads with MiXCR anew, one entry per CDR3 protein. The table has about 17,000 distinct CDR3 sequences, around 50% seen once. The sequenced material came from normal esophageal tissue next to the tumor. The receptors were gathered from a female donor with esophageal squamous cell carcinoma. CDR3s include the opening cysteine and the closing phenylalanine or tryptophan. Each record gives: V gene, clone size, J gene, D gene, CDR3 protein, CDR3 DNA. The D gene is left open where the match is weak. The listing skips clone size in some rows; elsewhere it reads once, few, many or a size class.

>TRBV27|NA|TRBJ2-1|NA
CASSLGVPGEQFF
TGTGCCAGCAGTTTAGGAGTTCCTGGTGAGCAGTTCTTC
>TRBV6-6|NA|TRBJ1-1|NA
CASSYRMGLRVTAFF
TGTGCCAGCAGTTATAGGATGGGATTAAGGGTAACAGCTTTCTTT
>TRBV12-3/TRBV12-4|few|TRBJ2-1|TRBD2
CASRRTSGQGDQEQFF
TGTGCCAGCAGAAGGACTAGCGGCCAAGGGGACCAGGAGCAGTTCTTC
>TRBV7-9|many|TRBJ1-5|TRBD1
CASSYSTGTGGNQPQHF
TGTGCCAGCAGCTACAGCACCGGGACAGGGGGCAATCAGCCCCAGCATTTT
>TRBV7-6|NA|TRBJ2-1|NA
CASSYGGSSYNEQFF
TGTGCCAGCAGCTACGGGGGTAGCTCCTACAATGAGCAGTTCTTC
>TRBV27|medium-sized|TRBJ2-3|NA
CASSLSRVDTQYF
TGTGCCAGCAGTTTATCGAGGGTGGATACGCAGTATTTT
>TRBV7-8|NA|TRBJ1-2|NA
CASSSYASGYTF
TGTGCCAGCAGCTCGTACGCCTCGGGCTACACCTTC
>TRBV6-6|many|TRBJ2-1|NA
CASSYLGGPRDEQFF
TGTGCCAGCAGTTACCTTGGAGGGCCGCGGGATGAGCAGTTCTTC
>TRBV15|many|TRBJ2-5|TRBD2
CATWRAGLSNETQYF
TGTGCCACCTGGCGCGCGGGACTATCAAATGAGACCCAGTACTTC
>TRBV6-5|NA|TRBJ2-7|NA
CASSKQGSYEQYF
TGTGCCAGCAGTAAACAGGGTTCCTACGAGCAGTACTTC
>TRBV7-8|NA|TRBJ1-5|NA
CASSLDDRTNQPQHF
TGTGCCAGCAGCTTGGACGACAGGACTAATCAGCCCCAGCATTTT
>TRBV11-2|few|TRBJ1-2|TRBD1
CASRQTGVRSWGYTF
TGTGCCAGCAGACAAACAGGGGTGAGGTCTTGGGGCTACACCTTC
>TRBV7-8|few|TRBJ2-3|NA
CASSLAKQSPTDTQYF
TGTGCCAGCAGCTTAGCTAAGCAGTCCCCCACAGATACGCAGTATTTT
>TRBV7-3|NA|TRBJ1-1|NA
CASSLRGGTNTEAFF
TGTGCCAGCAGCTTAAGGGGAGGTACGAACACTGAAGCTTTCTTT
>TRBV11-2|NA|TRBJ2-7|NA
CASSLVLRGRRHYEQYF
TGTGCCAGCAGCTTAGTCTTGAGGGGGAGGCGTCACTACGAGCAGTACTTC
>TRBV3-1|NA|TRBJ1-1|NA
CASSSLGITEAFF
TGTGCCAGCAGCTCGCTAGGGATCACTGAAGCTTTCTTT
>TRBV19|many|TRBJ2-6|NA
CASTVSGANVLTF
TGTGCCAGTACCGTCTCTGGGGCCAACGTCCTGACTTTC
>TRBV6-6|large|TRBJ1-1|TRBD1
CASSYFRDRVNTEAFF
TGTGCCAGCAGTTACTTCAGGGACAGGGTAAACACTGAAGCTTTCTTT
>TRBV7-6|NA|TRBJ2-5|TRBD1
CASSLARTGGQETQYF
TGTGCTAGCAGCTTAGCCCGGACAGGAGGTCAAGAGACCCAGTACTTC
>TRBV2|once|TRBJ2-6|TRBD2
CARRGSGANVLTF
TGTGCCAGGCGGGGGTCTGGGGCCAACGTCCTGACTTTC
>TRBV20-1|NA|TRBJ2-1|TRBD2
CSASDPRTSGINEQFF
TGCAGTGCTAGTGATCCAAGGACTAGCGGTATCAATGAGCAGTTCTTC
>TRBV7-7|NA|TRBJ1-1|NA
CASSLARQRTTEAFF
TGTGCTAGCAGCTTAGCGCGACAAAGAACCACTGAAGCTTTCTTT
>TRBV7-9|NA|TRBJ2-7|TRBD1
CASSWGQSYEQYF
TGTGCCAGCAGTTGGGGACAGTCCTACGAGCAGTACTTC
>TRBV5-1|NA|TRBJ1-6|NA
CASSLGQTYNSPLHF
TGCGCCAGCAGCTTGGGACAGACCTATAATTCACCCCTCCACTTT
>TRBV7-9|medium-sized|TRBJ2-7|NA
CASSPMGNYEQYF
TGTGCCAGCAGCCCCATGGGTAATTACGAGCAGTACTTC
>TRBV7-2|once|TRBJ2-2|TRBD2
CASRRTSNTGELFF
TGTGCCAGCCGCCGGACTAGCAACACCGGGGAGCTGTTTTTT
>TRBV6-1|NA|TRBJ2-5|NA
CASSEVGETQYF
TGTGCCAGCAGTGAAGTAGGAGAGACCCAGTACTTC
>TRBV5-1|few|TRBJ1-6|NA
CASSSTGPQLNISPLHF
TGCGCCAGCAGCTCAACAGGGCCCCAGCTCAATATTTCACCCCTCCACTTT
>TRBV10-1|medium-sized|TRBJ2-3|NA
CASSDSSAGDTQYF
TGCGCCAGCAGTGACTCCTCCGCGGGGGATACGCAGTATTTT
>TRBV12-3/TRBV12-4|NA|TRBJ1-1|NA
CASSLSRDYPGEQHF
TGTGCCAGCAGTTTGTCGAGGGACTACCCGGGGGAGCAGCACTTT
>TRBV7-3|NA|TRBJ2-5|TRBD2
CASSLRRGRETQYF
TGTGCCAGCAGCTTACGGCGGGGGAGGGAGACCCAGTACTTC
>TRBV9|NA|TRBJ2-7|NA
CASSEGTHAYEQYF
TGTGCCAGCAGCGAGGGGACTCATGCCTACGAGCAGTACTTC
>TRBV5-6|NA|TRBJ2-6|NA
CASSPRLAGANVLTF
TGTGCCAGCAGCCCGCGGTTAGCGGGGGCCAACGTCCTGACTTTC
>TRBV10-3|NA|TRBJ2-5|NA
CAISEGQNQETQYF
TGTGCCATCAGTGAAGGGCAGAACCAAGAGACCCAGTACTTC
>TRBV7-6|NA|TRBJ2-7|TRBD1
CASSFNSGTGSSYEQYF
TGTGCCAGCAGCTTCAACTCCGGGACAGGGAGCTCCTACGAGCAGTACTTC
>TRBV7-6|once|TRBJ2-1|TRBD1
CASSPRQGSSNEQFF
TGTGCCAGCAGCCCCAGACAGGGGTCCAGCAATGAGCAGTTCTTC
>TRBV7-8|NA|TRBJ1-1|NA
CASSFPGSKTEAFF
TGTGCCAGCAGCTTCCCCGGGTCGAAAACTGAAGCTTTCTTT
>TRBV6-6|few|TRBJ2-2|NA
CASSYSGGGRYTGELFF
TGTGCCAGCAGTTACTCAGGGGGGGGCAGGTACACCGGGGAGCTGTTTTTT